This T cell receptor beta chain was identified during a study of T cells in Graves' hyperthyroidism and ophthalmopathy. There were TCR beta CDR3 regions amplified from RNA transcripts. The HTBI primer set drove a first-round RT-PCR of the TCR CDR3. In TCRdb, the multiplex PCR reads were re-called with MiXCR into one record per CDR3 protein. The sample has fewer than 750,000 distinct CDR3 sequences; approximately 15% are singletons. The CDR3 runs to 13 residues. Germline-derived CDR1 and CDR2 are MDHEN and SYDVKM. Concerning this clonotype: A much larger clone differs by one base, so this may be a read error.

Disease lasting under 3 months, a NOSPECS grade of at least 4, and a Clinical Activity Score of at least 3 were features of the ophthalmopathy patients. Source material: blood. The V gene is TRBV28, the J gene TRBJ1-1; no definite D call. The source is a woman aged 50 to 60 with Graves' ophthalmopathy. Here the CDR3 reads CASSWMVNTETFF. The CDR3 nucleotides read TGTGCCAGCAGTTGGATGGTGAACACTGAAACTTTCTTT.